The sequence of this T cell receptor (beta chain) was determined in a study of CD8+ T cells in alopecia areata. Overall study: In an open-label trial, patients got 5 to 10 mg tofacitinib twice daily.

This clone was recorded a few times. Reverse transcribed after extraction, RNA yielded cDNA as the sequencing template. Produced via immunoSEQ multiplex PCR; TCRdb's table is partial and in-frame only. The table shows some 200,000 clones, with about three fifths occurring only once. As to treatment: oral pan-JAK inhibitor, 5-10 mg twice daily. This sample comprised CD4+ T cells sorted from blood, obtained at week 4, from a patient treated with tofacitinib. The clonotype was recovered from a human donor with alopecia areata.

The DNA for the CDR3 is TGCAGCGGGACCGGGACAGGGGACGAAAAACTGTTTTTT. Its translation: CSGTGTGDEKLFF. This rearrangement joins TRBV29-1 to TRBJ1-4; 10 nucleotides match TRBD1. Trimming removed 7 bases from V and 8 bases from J; junction bases left unmatched: 7. The CDR3 has 13 amino acids. The germline V gene has CDR1 SQVTM and CDR2 ANQGSEA. Combining the CDR3 with reference TRBV29-1 and TRBJ1-4 gives the whole variable domain SAVISQKPSRDICQRGTSLTIQCQVDSQVTMMFWYRQQPGQSLTLIATANQGSEATYESGFVIDKFPISRPNLTFSTLTVSNMSPEDSSIYLCSGTGTGDEKLFFGSGTQLSVL.